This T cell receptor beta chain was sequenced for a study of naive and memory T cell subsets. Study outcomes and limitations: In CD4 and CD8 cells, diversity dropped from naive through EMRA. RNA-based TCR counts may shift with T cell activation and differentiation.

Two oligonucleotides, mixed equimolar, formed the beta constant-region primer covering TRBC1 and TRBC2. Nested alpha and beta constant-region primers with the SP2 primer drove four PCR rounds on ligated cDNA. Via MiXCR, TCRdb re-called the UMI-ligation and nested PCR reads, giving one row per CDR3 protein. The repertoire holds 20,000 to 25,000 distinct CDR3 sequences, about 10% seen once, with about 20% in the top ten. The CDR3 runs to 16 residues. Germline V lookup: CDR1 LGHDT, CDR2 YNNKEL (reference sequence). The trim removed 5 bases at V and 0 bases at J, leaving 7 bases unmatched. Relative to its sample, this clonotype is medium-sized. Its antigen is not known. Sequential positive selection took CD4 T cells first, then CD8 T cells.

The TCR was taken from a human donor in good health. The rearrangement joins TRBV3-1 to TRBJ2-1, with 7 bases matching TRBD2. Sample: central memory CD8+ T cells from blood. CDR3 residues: CASSGPERGSYNEQFF. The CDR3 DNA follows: TGTGCCAGCAGCGGCCCCGAGCGGGGCTCCTACAATGAGCAGTTCTTC.